Each of the 14 T cell receptor beta chains below was sequenced from the same sample in a study of patients and donors after allogeneic stem cell transplantation. MiXCR was run by TCRdb on the RT-PCR reads, yielding one entry per CDR3 protein. This table holds about 100,000 distinct CDR3 sequences, approximately 40% found once. Material for sequencing was blood, either unsorted or a sorted T cell fraction (not recorded which). Receptors originate from a human donor who was either an allogeneic HSCT recipient or a stem cell or donor lymphocyte infusion donor (not recorded which). It is not recorded whose cells these are; they may come from a transplant donor.

The V and J genes are TRBV5-6 and TRBJ2-5, with 8 bases fitting TRBD1. Germline CDR1 SGHDT, CDR2 YYEEEE. The V gene end was trimmed by 0 bases and the J gene end by 5 bases; junction bases not matched to a gene: 6. There are 15 residues in the CDR3. The CDR3 DNA is TGTGCCAGCAGCTTGGAGGGACAGGTATTCGAGACCCAGTACTTC. Its protein product is CASSLEGQVFETQYF.

The V call is TRBV7-8, the J call TRBJ1-5, with a weak D call TRBD1 (5 bases). This CDR3 is built from 16 residues. CDR1 SGHVS and CDR2 FQNEAQ come from the germline V gene. V lost 5 bases and J 0 bases, leaving 14 bases between the germline ends. The CDR3 sequence: CASSPGVGYSNQPQHF. CDR3 DNA: TGTGCCAGCAGCCCGGGGGTGGGTTATAGCAATCAGCCCCAGCATTTT.

J is TRBJ2-7 and V is TRBV6-5; TRBD1 agrees at 7 bases. V lost 6 bases to trimming and J lost 0 bases; unmatched junction nucleotides: 11. The germline CDR1 and CDR2 sequences are MNHEY and SVGAGI. The CDR3 contains 16 residues. The CDR3, as DNA: TGTGCCAGCAGCCGTTACAGGACAGGTTTCTCCTACGAGCAGTACTTC. The encoded protein is CASSRYRTGFSYEQYF.

This rearrangement joins TRBV6-1 to TRBJ1-4, with D tentatively TRBD1 (5 bases). The CDR3 has 19 amino acids. Trimming took off 4 bases at V and 0 bases at J, with 21 bases between the two ends. CDR1 is MNHNS, CDR2 SASEGT, per germline. The CDR3 DNA reads TGTGCCAGCAGTGTTAGGAGTGGGGGAGCACCTGCAACTAATGAAAAACTGTTTTTT. It translates to CASSVRSGGAPATNEKLFF.

V usage is TRBV20-1 and J usage is TRBJ2-1; either TRBD1 or TRBD2 may fit D (5 bases each). The germline V and J ends were trimmed by 0 bases and 0 bases, with 12 bases remaining between them. Germline V gene sequence: CDR1 DFQATT, CDR2 SNEGSKA (reference sequence). The CDR3 has 16 amino acids. Here the CDR3 DNA reads TGCAGTGCTAGAGACTTCGCTGGGGGCTCCTACAATGAGCAGTTCTTC. It translates to CSARDFAGGSYNEQFF.

The table lists this clonotype with a few counts. This rearrangement joins TRBV29-1 to TRBJ1-2; no reliable D call. This CDR3 comprises 13 residues. CDR1 SQVTM and CDR2 ANQGSEA come from the germline V gene. The germline V and J ends were trimmed by 6 bases and 4 bases, with 15 bases remaining between them. CDR3 amino acids: CSVLPEKVYGYTF. CDR3 sequence (DNA): TGCAGCGTATTACCAGAGAAAGTCTATGGCTACACCTTC.

This clonotype has a single count. This sequence joins TRBV9 and TRBJ2-1; 11 positions match TRBD2. Losses at the gene ends were 4 bases for V and 6 bases for J; bases not matched to a gene: 6. CDR1 and CDR2 (germline): SGDLS, YYNGEE. The CDR3 loop spans 15 amino acids. The CDR3 sequence: CASSPVLAGGNEQFF. Written as DNA, the CDR3 is TGTGCCAGCAGCCCAGTTCTAGCGGGAGGCAATGAGCAGTTCTTC.

V gene TRBV7-8 combines with J gene TRBJ2-5, with a possible D match to TRBD1 (5 bases). The CDR3 has 13 residues. CDR1 and CDR2 from the germline V gene are SGHVS and FQNEAQ. V dropped 4 bases and J dropped 0 bases, with 6 bases sitting between them. CDR3 protein: CASSSGYQETQYF. The DNA of the CDR3 is TGTGCCAGCAGCTCAGGGTACCAAGAGACCCAGTACTTC.

This chain links TRBV4-3 with TRBJ2-1; 8 nucleotides align to TRBD2. V lost 0 bases, J lost 0 bases, and 7 bases stayed unmatched. The CDR3 runs to 18 residues. Looked up from germline, CDR1 is LGHNA and CDR2 is YSLEER. The CDR3 nucleotides are TGCGCCAGCAGCCAAGATGTTAGCGGGGTAAGCTCCTACAATGAGCAGTTCTTC. Translation: CASSQDVSGVSSYNEQFF.

A word on this clonotype: An end of the junction differs from the germline gene, which may be a read error. V and J are TRBV12-3 or TRBV12-4 and TRBJ2-7; D gene uncertain. The CDR3 length is 13 residues. The CDR3 sequence: CASSLDPSNEQYF. For the CDR3, the DNA is TGTGCCAGCAGTTTGGACCCCTCCAACGAGCAGTACTTC.

The rearrangement joins TRBV29-1 to TRBJ1-5; TRBD1 agrees at 8 bases. Trimming at V came to 3 bases and at J to 5 bases, leaving 3 bases not matched to a gene. Germline CDR1 reads SQVTM; CDR2 reads ANQGSEA. The CDR3 sequence is 13 residues long. The CDR3 reads CSVDTGGDQPQHF. For the CDR3, the DNA is TGCAGCGTTGATACAGGGGGGGATCAGCCCCAGCATTTT. Based on the CDR3 plus reference TRBV29-1 and TRBJ1-5, the full variable domain is SAVISQKPSRDICQRGTSLTIQCQVDSQVTMMFWYRQQPGQSLTLIATANQGSEATYESGFVIDKFPISRPNLTFSTLTVSNMSPEDSSIYLCSVDTGGDQPQHFGDGTRLSIL.

This clonotype was found a few times. The chain couples TRBV6-5 to TRBJ1-3; D is unclear. The V gene lost 1 base and the J gene lost 0 bases, with 7 bases spanning the gap. Germline V gives CDR1 MNHEY, CDR2 SVGAGI. CDR3 length equals 15 residues. The CDR3 protein is CASSYLGSSGNTIYF. CDR3 in DNA: TGTGCCAGCAGTTACTTAGGGAGCTCTGGAAACACCATATATTTT.

The chain carries TRBV6-1 and TRBJ1-6; D is perhaps TRBD1 (6 bases). CDR3 length: 14 residues. In germline, CDR1 is MNHNS, CDR2 SASEGT. The V end was cut by 5 bases, the J end by 15 bases, with 20 bases between. CDR3 in DNA: TGTGCCAGCAGTCTGCCGTTAGACAGGCCTGTCCTCCACTTT. This codes for CASSLPLDRPVLHF.

CDR3 sequence (DNA): TGCAGTCCCTACTCTGCTAACTATGGCTACACCTTC. Its protein is CSPYSANYGYTF. The gene calls are TRBV20-1 and TRBJ1-2, with D uncertain. CDR1 is DFQATT, CDR2 SNEGSKA, per germline (reference sequence). The CDR3 covers 12 residues. Between the trimmed V and J ends, which lost 8 bases and 0 bases, there was a span of 10 bases.